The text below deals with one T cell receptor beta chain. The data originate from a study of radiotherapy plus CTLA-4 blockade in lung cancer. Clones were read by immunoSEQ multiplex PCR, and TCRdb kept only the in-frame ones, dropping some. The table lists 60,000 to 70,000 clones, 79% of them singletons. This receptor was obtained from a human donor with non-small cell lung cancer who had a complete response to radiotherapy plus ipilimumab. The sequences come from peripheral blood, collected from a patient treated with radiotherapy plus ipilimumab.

This CDR3 is CASSVNPSGGSDTQYF. Here the CDR3 DNA reads TGTGCCAGCAGCGTAAACCCTAGCGGGGGGTCAGATACGCAGTATTTT. The chain is built from TRBV9 and TRBJ2-3; 11 bases fit TRBD2. The V and J ends lost 1 base and 4 bases, in that order; junction bases with no gene match: 5. Germline V gene lookup returns CDR1 SGDLS and CDR2 YYNGEE. The CDR3 is made up of 16 amino acids.